The next 32 T cell receptor beta chains were all read from a single sample in a study of Ad26.COV2.S vaccination and SARS-CoV-2 variants. Data came from immunoSEQ multiplex PCR; TCRdb stores just in-frame clones and leaves some out. The table lists around 450,000 clones, roughly 89% of them singletons, with approximately 2.5% in the top ten. Treatment noted: around 19 received Ad26.COV2.S at low or high dose, single or two shots; about 5 received placebo; per-sample allocation not given. Specimens were obtained on day 63 following the first vaccine or placebo injection. This specimen was peripheral blood, taken in a trial of Ad26.COV2.S vaccine versus placebo. The origin of the receptors is a person between 18 and 65 years old who received the Ad26.COV2.S COVID-19 vaccine or a placebo.

This chain links TRBV4-1 with TRBJ1-3, with a tentative D call TRBD1 (5 bases). This CDR3 comprises 14 residues. The germline V gene encodes CDR1 MGHRA and CDR2 YSYEKL. The V and J ends lost 4 bases and 2 bases respectively, with 9 bases between them. The CDR3 sequence is CASSPDSAGNTIYF. The CDR3 DNA is TGCGCCAGCAGCCCCGACAGCGCTGGAAACACCATATATTTT.

The J gene is TRBJ1-3, the V gene TRBV5-4, with D unclear. The germline V gene has CDR1 SGHNT and CDR2 YYREEE (reference sequence). Trimming removed 0 bases from V and 0 bases from J, with 7 bases in between. The length of the CDR3 is 15 residues. CDR3 protein: CASSLDGLSGNTIYF. The CDR3, as DNA: TGTGCCAGCAGCTTGGACGGGCTCTCTGGAAACACCATATATTTT.

This clone was detected only once. The chain links TRBV4-3 to TRBJ1-6; possible D gene TRBD1, 5 bases. CDR1 and CDR2 from the germline V gene are LGHNA and YSLEER. V was trimmed by 1 base and J by 8 bases, leaving 12 bases between them. The CDR3 extends over 15 amino acids. DNA of the CDR3: TGCGCCAGCAGCCAAGCCGGCAGGGAAGATTCACCCCTCCACTTT. This gives the protein CASSQAGREDSPLHF.

The CDR3: CASGLPLYRGHENTIYF. CDR3 nucleotide sequence: TGTGCTAGTGGTTTGCCCCTATACAGGGGGCACGAAAACACCATATATTTT. This chain links TRBV12-5 with TRBJ1-3, with 9 nucleotides matching TRBD1. The CDR3 sequence is 17 residues long. Trimming took 2 bases from V and 6 from J; bases not matched to a gene: 11. From germline, CDR1 is LGHNT and CDR2 FRNRAP.

Concerning this clone: A read error may account for a junction end that differs from germline. V usage is TRBV7-2 and J usage is TRBJ1-3, with 12 bases aligning to TRBD1. The germline V gene encodes CDR1 SGHTA and CDR2 FQGNSA. The CDR3 extends over 17 amino acids. CDR3 nucleotides: TGTGCCAGCAGCTTCACGCCGAGGGACAGGGGGCCTCTGGGGTCGAATTTT. This gives the protein CASSFTPRDRGPLGSNF.

A single count supports this clone. The chain links TRBV5-5 to TRBJ1-5; D gene uncertain. The CDR3 contains 14 residues. Germline-derived CDR1 and CDR2 are SGHKS and YYEKEE (reference sequence). The ends were cut back, 0 bases at V and 9 bases at J, with 13 bases in the middle. CDR3 amino acids: CASSLAPDSPPQHF. The CDR3 region has the DNA TGTGCCAGCAGCTTGGCCCCGGACTCACCGCCCCAGCATTTT.

This chain connects TRBV29-1 to TRBJ2-3; 8 bases agree with TRBD2. The CDR3 covers 14 residues. Trimming took 4 bases from V and 4 from J; bases not matched to a gene: 7. Germline V gene sequence: CDR1 SQVTM, CDR2 ANQGSEA. The CDR3, as DNA: TGCAGCGTTGTAAGCGGGAGTAGGGCAGATACGCAGTATTTT. This encodes CSVVSGSRADTQYF.

The chain employs TRBV19 and TRBJ2-2, with D possibly matching TRBD2 (6 bases). This CDR3 spans 12 amino acids. CDR1 and CDR2 from the germline V gene are LNHDA and SQIVND (reference sequence). V was pared by 5 bases and J by 6 bases, with 7 bases between. CDR3 region: CASSWGAGELFF. The CDR3 DNA follows: TGTGCCAGTAGTTGGGGGGCCGGGGAGCTGTTTTTT.

V and J are TRBV6-2 or TRBV6-3 and TRBJ1-3; D unresolved. Germline V lookup: CDR1 MNHEY, CDR2 SVGEGT. Between the trimmed V and J ends, which lost 4 bases and 0 bases, there was a span of 10 bases. The CDR3 is made up of 15 amino acids. The CDR3 loop is CASSSPYYSGNTIYF. Here the CDR3 DNA reads TGTGCCAGCAGTTCGCCATACTACTCTGGAAACACCATATATTTT.

The chain couples TRBV4-1 to TRBJ2-5, with TRBD2 as a possible D gene (5 bases). There are 13 residues in the CDR3. The germline gives CDR1 MGHRA, CDR2 YSYEKL. Trimming removed 3 bases at V and 2 bases at J, with 7 bases between. CDR3 sequence: CASSQSGQETQYF. DNA for the CDR3: TGCGCCAGCAGCCAGTCGGGGCAAGAGACCCAGTACTTC.

The chain recombines TRBV29-1 with TRBJ2-1, with D possibly TRBD2 on 5 matching bases. This CDR3 is built from 12 residues. The germline V gene encodes CDR1 SQVTM and CDR2 ANQGSEA. V lost 4 bases and J lost 10, with 14 bases in between. The CDR3 here is CSVGILVREQFF. CDR3 sequence (DNA): TGCAGCGTTGGTATACTAGTTCGAGAGCAGTTCTTC.

The CDR3 loop is CASSPDAGQGSNGYTF. CDR3 coding DNA: TGTGCCAGCTCACCTGACGCGGGACAGGGGAGTAATGGCTACACCTTC. The V call is TRBV18, the J call TRBJ1-2; the match to TRBD1 covers 10 bases. The trim removed 3 bases at V and 6 bases at J, leaving 10 bases unmatched. The CDR3 loop spans 16 amino acids. CDR1 and CDR2 from the germline V gene are KGHSH and LQKENI.

This chain joins TRBV2 and TRBJ2-5; a weak D match, TRBD1 (6 bases). There are 14 residues in the CDR3. Germline V CDR1 and CDR2: SNHLY, FYNNEI. The V gene lost 4 bases and the J gene lost 5 bases, with 14 bases spanning the gap. This CDR3 reads CASSGVRGSETQYF. The CDR3 DNA sequence: TGTGCCAGCAGTGGTGTCAGGGGATCGGAGACCCAGTACTTC.

The chain couples TRBV7-2 to TRBJ1-6, with D possibly being TRBD1 (5 bases). The CDR3 is 16 residues long. From germline, CDR1 is SGHTA and CDR2 FQGNSA. Trimming removed 2 bases from V and 4 bases from J, with 12 bases in between. The CDR3 coding sequence is TGTGCCAGCAGCTTAAATGGGGGACCTTATAATTCACCCCTCCACTTT. Translating gives CASSLNGGPYNSPLHF.

This rearrangement joins TRBV5-8 to TRBJ2-3; D might be TRBD2 (5 bases). The V end was cut by 7 bases, the J end by 3 bases, with 15 bases between. The CDR3 runs 14 residues. Germline V gene data show CDR1 as SGHTS and CDR2 as YDEGEE. CDR3 nucleotide sequence: TGTGCCAGCCCAGCGGTGCGGGTAACAGATACGCAGTATTTT. It yields the protein CASPAVRVTDTQYF.

This chain links TRBV7-7 with TRBJ2-1, with 14 bases aligning to TRBD2. CDR3 length: 15 amino acids. With V trimmed by 3 bases and J by 9 bases, 4 bases remained unmatched. Per germline, CDR1 SSHAT and CDR2 FNYEAQ (reference sequence). This CDR3 is CASSLTSGGASEQFF. CDR3 coding DNA: TGTGCCAGCAGCTTGACTAGCGGGGGGGCTAGTGAGCAGTTCTTC.

The gene calls are TRBV13 and TRBJ2-3; TRBD2 aligns across 13 bases. V lost 4 bases and J lost 6; bases outside the gene matches: 4. The CDR3 covers 15 residues. Germline values: CDR1 PRHDT, CDR2 FYEKMQ (reference sequence). The CDR3 is CASSSGLAGKDTQYF. In nucleotides, the CDR3 is TGTGCCAGCAGCTCGGGACTAGCGGGAAAGGATACGCAGTATTTT.

J is TRBJ2-3 and V is TRBV5-4; 7 bases match TRBD2. V gave up 3 bases and J gave up 3 bases; unmatched junction bases: 10. The germline gives CDR1 SGHNT, CDR2 YYREEE (reference sequence). The CDR3 runs to 16 residues. In DNA form, the CDR3 reads TGTGCCAGCAGCTCAGGACTAGGCCTTGTAACAGATACGCAGTATTTT. Its translation: CASSSGLGLVTDTQYF.

This chain uses TRBV28 with TRBJ1-2, with D perhaps matching TRBD1 (5 bases). The germline CDR1 and CDR2 sequences are MDHEN and SYDVKM. Trimming stripped 1 base from V and 8 bases from J, with 17 bases between. This CDR3 spans 15 amino acids. The CDR3 nucleotides read TGTGCCAGCAGTTTATCGCAGGGTGGCGGGTGGGGCTACACCTTC. Residues: CASSLSQGGGWGYTF.

J is TRBJ2-1 and V is TRBV5-1; 8 bases align to TRBD2. The junction had 5 bases not matched to a gene; V was cut back by 2 bases and J by 7 bases. Germline CDR1 SGHRS, CDR2 YFSETQ. The CDR3 is made up of 14 amino acids. CDR3: CASSFAGGINEQFF. As DNA, the CDR3 is TGCGCCAGCAGCTTCGCGGGAGGTATTAATGAGCAGTTCTTC.

In DNA form, the CDR3 reads TGTGCCAGCAGCCCAAACAGAGCGCGAAACTACAATGAGCAGTTCTTC. Translating gives CASSPNRARNYNEQFF. The rearrangement uses TRBV7-9 and TRBJ2-1; D is uncertain. Germline V gene data show CDR1 as SEHNR and CDR2 as FQNEAQ (reference sequence). The V end was cut by 5 bases, the J end by 3 bases, with 17 bases between. This CDR3 region has 16 residues.

The V call is TRBV4-3, the J call TRBJ1-6; D not certain. The CDR3 extends over 14 amino acids. The germline V gene has CDR1 LGHNA and CDR2 YSLEER. The germline V and J ends were trimmed by 0 bases and 9 bases, with 9 bases remaining between them. The CDR3 sequence: CASSQDPAGSPLHF. As DNA, the CDR3 is TGCGCCAGCAGCCAAGACCCGGCCGGTTCACCCCTCCACTTT.

The chain couples TRBV4-2 to TRBJ2-7; 9 nucleotides match TRBD2. Germline assignment: CDR1 LGHNA and CDR2 YNFKEQ. This CDR3 contains 17 residues. The trim removed 1 base at V and 2 bases at J, leaving 9 bases unmatched. CDR3 in DNA: TGTGCCAGCAGCCAAGGGACTAGCGCCATGATCGCCTACGAGCAGTACTTC. Its protein product is CASSQGTSAMIAYEQYF.

J is TRBJ1-4 and V is TRBV5-4; a weak D match, TRBD1 (5 bases). Per the germline V gene, CDR1 is SGHNT and CDR2 is YYREEE (reference sequence). V was cut by 3 bases and J by 8 bases, with 17 bases left in between. The CDR3 runs to 15 residues. CDR3 sequence: CASSSGTGGDEKLFF. The CDR3 region has the DNA TGTGCCAGCAGCTCGGGCACAGGAGGTGACGAAAAACTGTTTTTT.

V usage is TRBV19 and J usage is TRBJ1-1; no reliable D call. V lost 10 bases to trimming and J lost 3 bases, with 15 bases between them. Germline CDR1 is LNHDA and CDR2 is SQIVND (reference sequence). The length of the CDR3 is 13 residues. The CDR3 is CATKLRWDTEAFF. As DNA, the CDR3 is TGTGCCACCAAACTCCGTTGGGACACTGAAGCTTTCTTT.

The genes are TRBV4-2 and TRBJ2-3; D gene unclear. Germline V gene data show CDR1 as LGHNA and CDR2 as YNFKEQ. The CDR3 totals 18 residues. V lost 1 base to trimming and J lost 2 bases, with 19 bases between them. The DNA of the CDR3 is TGTGCCAGCAGCCAAGTCTCCAGTGGGTGGTTCCTCACAGATACGCAGTATTTT. The encoded protein is CASSQVSSGWFLTDTQYF.

This clone was counted only a few times. The chain employs TRBV5-1 and TRBJ1-6; D not certain. CDR3 length equals 14 residues. V shed 1 base and J shed 7 bases, with 9 bases lying between them. Germline assignment: CDR1 SGHRS and CDR2 YFSETQ. The CDR3 region is CASSLTVGNSPLHF. The DNA of the CDR3 is TGCGCCAGCAGCTTGACAGTGGGGAATTCACCCCTCCACTTT. Drawing the rest from reference TRBV5-1 and TRBJ1-6, the complete variable domain is KAGVTQTPRYLIKTRGQQVTLSCSPISGHRSVSWYQQTPGQGLQFLFEYFSETQRNKGNFPGRFSGRQFSNSRSEMNVSTLELGDSALYLCASSLTVGNSPLHFGNGTRLTVT.

The gene calls are TRBV11-3 and TRBJ2-5; 8 bases are shared with TRBD2. The CDR3 runs 16 residues. After removal of 1 base from V and 4 bases from J, the junction contained 8 bases not matched to a gene. Looked up from germline, CDR1 is SGHNT and CDR2 is YENEEA. CDR3 in amino acids: CASSLGAREESETQYF. In DNA, the CDR3 is TGTGCCAGCAGCTTAGGGGCGCGGGAGGAATCAGAGACCCAGTACTTC.

The gene calls are TRBV4-3 and TRBJ2-4, with 7 bases fitting TRBD2. The ends lost 2 bases at V and 2 bases at J; junction bases unmatched: 15. Germline values: CDR1 LGHNA, CDR2 YSLEER. This CDR3 is built from 19 residues. The CDR3 loop is CASSQRMPGGTVTKNIQYF. For the CDR3, the DNA is TGCGCCAGCAGCCAACGAATGCCCGGGGGGACCGTTACCAAAAACATTCAGTACTTC.

J is TRBJ2-3 and V is TRBV7-8; no clear D. Between the trimmed V and J ends, which lost 5 bases and 0 bases, there was a span of 12 bases. CDR3 size: 15 residues. Germline values: CDR1 SGHVS, CDR2 FQNEAQ. The CDR3 DNA sequence: TGTGCCAGCAGCCCAGGCCCAGCAAGCACAGATACGCAGTATTTT. Residues: CASSPGPASTDTQYF.

This chain uses TRBV6-5 with TRBJ1-2, with D maybe TRBD1 (6 bases). The CDR3 is 12 residues long. Trimming took 5 bases from V and 4 from J, leaving 8 bases between them. CDR1 and CDR2 (germline): MNHEY, SVGAGI. The CDR3 is CASSLTGYGYTF. In DNA, the CDR3 is TGTGCCAGCAGTCTGACAGGCTATGGCTACACCTTC.

The chain recombines TRBV27 with TRBJ1-6, with D hard to call. V was cut by 3 bases and J by 5 bases, with 8 bases left in between. The CDR3 has 14 amino acids. CDR1 and CDR2 (germline): MNHEY, SMNVEV (reference sequence). CDR3 loop: CASSLSVNNSPLHF. DNA for the CDR3: TGTGCCAGCAGTTTGTCGGTGAATAATTCACCCCTCCACTTT.